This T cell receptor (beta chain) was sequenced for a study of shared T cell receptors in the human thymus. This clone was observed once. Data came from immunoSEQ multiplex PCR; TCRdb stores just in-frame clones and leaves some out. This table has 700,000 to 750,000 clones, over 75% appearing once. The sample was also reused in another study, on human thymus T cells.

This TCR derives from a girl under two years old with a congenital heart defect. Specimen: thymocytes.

The CDR3 region has the DNA TGCGCCAGCAGCCAACGCCTGAAAGGACAGTTTAGGCTAGTCTCTGGGGCCAACGTCCTGACTTTC. It translates to CASSQRLKGQFRLVSGANVLTF. The chain uses TRBV4-1 and TRBJ2-6; D may be TRBD1 (6 bases). This CDR3 has 22 amino acids. The germline gives CDR1 MGHRA, CDR2 YSYEKL. V gave up 2 bases and J gave up 0 bases, with 26 bases separating them.